A selection of T cell receptor beta chains follows, all from one sample in a study of shared clonotypes between healthy human individuals. The table came from immunoSEQ multiplex PCR; TCRdb's copy has only in-frame clones and leaves some out. The data contain under 850,000 clones, 92% of them singletons. The sample was naive CD8+ T cells sorted from blood. These receptors were taken from a man aged 25 to 40 in good health. Each CDR3 is given with its conserved first and last residue. D genes are given only for firm matches. Clone size is stated in some rows and not others, as once, few, many or a class when expanded.

clone_size	j_call	v_call	d_call	cdr3_nt	cdr3_aa
-	TRBJ2-1	TRBV27	TRBD2	TGTGCCAGCAGTTTTGGTGGCGGGAGTTACAATGAGCAGTTCTTC	CASSFGGGSYNEQFF
few	TRBJ2-5	TRBV18	TRBD2	TGTGCCAGCTCACCCTATAGCGGGCTAAAAGAGACCCAGTACTTC	CASSPYSGLKETQYF
-	TRBJ2-1	TRBV29-1	-	TGCAGCGACACCGGAAGGGGGGATGAGCAGTTCTTC	CSDTGRGDEQFF
-	TRBJ2-7	TRBV25-1	-	TGTGCCAGTGCTCCCCGACGGTTTACGAACGAGCAGTACTTC	CASAPRRFTNEQYF
-	TRBJ2-1	TRBV7-8	-	TGTGCCAGCAGCTCTGCGCGGACCTCCTACAATGAGCAGTTCTTC	CASSSARTSYNEQFF
-	TRBJ2-5	TRBV28	TRBD1	TGTGCCAGCAGTCTGAAATACCGGGACAGTGTGGAGACCCAGTACTTC	CASSLKYRDSVETQYF
-	TRBJ2-3	TRBV25-1	TRBD2	TGTGCCAGCGGTGGACTAGCGGGAACGGTGGATACGCAGTATTTT	CASGGLAGTVDTQYF
-	TRBJ2-5	TRBV27	TRBD1	TGTGCCAGCAGAGGGACAGGTCGGGGGGAGACCCAGTACTTC	CASRGTGRGETQYF
-	TRBJ2-7	TRBV6-4	TRBD2	TGTGCCAGCAGTGAATGGGCGGGAGTCGGTTACGAGCAGTACTTC	CASSEWAGVGYEQYF
once	TRBJ1-4	TRBV9	TRBD1	TGTGCCAGCAGCGCCCGGGACAGGGGGCACGTACTGTTTTTT	CASSARDRGHVLFF
-	TRBJ1-2	TRBV4-1	-	TGCGCCAGCAGCCAAGATCCGGCAGCCTATGGCTACACCTTC	CASSQDPAAYGYTF
-	TRBJ2-1	TRBV29-1	-	TGCAGCGTTTATACAGGAGAGAACAATGAGCAGTTCTTC	CSVYTGENNEQFF
-	TRBJ2-1	TRBV23-1	-	TGCGCCAGCAGTCAATCGAGACAGGCTCTTTACAATGAGCAGTTCTTC	CASSQSRQALYNEQFF
-	TRBJ2-2	TRBV27	-	TGTGCCAGCAGTTTGGTTTATTCGGTTATCTCGCGGGACCTAACCCAGGGCGCCGGGGAGCTGTTTTTT	CASSLVYSVISRDLTQGAGELFF
-	TRBJ2-7	TRBV29-1	TRBD2	TGCAGCGTCCGGGACAGGAGACTAGCGGGAGCCCCATCCGGCTCCTACGAGCAGTACTTC	CSVRDRRLAGAPSGSYEQYF
-	TRBJ2-7	TRBV7-9	-	TGTGCCAGCAGCTCAACCGACACCATTTACTACGAGCAGTACTTC	CASSSTDTIYYEQYF
-	TRBJ1-4	TRBV15	-	TGTGCCACCAGCAGAGATCGGGGGTTTGAAAAACTGTTTTTT	CATSRDRGFEKLFF
-	TRBJ2-7	TRBV27	TRBD2	TGTGCCAGCAGTATTCTAGCGGGGAGCGAGCAGTACTTC	CASSILAGSEQYF
-	TRBJ2-7	TRBV5-6	-	TGTGCCAGCAGCTCGGAGGGTCTCTACGAGCAGTACTTC	CASSSEGLYEQYF
-	TRBJ2-1	TRBV2	TRBD2	TGTGCCAGCAGTGACAGCGGGAGCCTCTACAATGAGCAGTTCTTC	CASSDSGSLYNEQFF
-	TRBJ2-1	TRBV9	TRBD2	TGTGCCAGCAGCGTAGCGGGAGGGATCAATGAGCAGTTCTTC	CASSVAGGINEQFF
-	TRBJ1-2	TRBV29-1	-	TGCAGCGTTGAAGATGTCAGGAACTATGGCTACACCTTC	CSVEDVRNYGYTF
-	TRBJ1-2	TRBV7-9	-	TGTGCCAGCAGCTTAGCGCGGGACGACGAGTTTAATAAGGGCTACACCTTC	CASSLARDDEFNKGYTF
once	TRBJ2-2	TRBV7-6	TRBD2	TGTGCCAGCAGCTTAGCGTCCAGCGGGAGGCCCTTGCGCGGGGAGCTGTTTTTT	CASSLASSGRPLRGELFF
-	TRBJ1-4	TRBV19	-	TGTGCCAGTAGTATCCTCCGGGAAAATAATGAAAAACTGTTTTTT	CASSILRENNEKLFF
-	TRBJ2-7	TRBV10-3	TRBD2	TGTGCCTCAGCGCCTAGCGGGGCCCCCTACGAGCAGTACTTC	CASAPSGAPYEQYF
-	TRBJ1-4	TRBV29-1	TRBD1	TGCAGCGCTGGACAGGGCGAAGAGGAAAAACTGTTTTTT	CSAGQGEEEKLFF
-	TRBJ2-7	TRBV5-1	-	TGCGCCAGCAGCTTGCTGACAGGACGCTCCTACGAGCAGTACTTC	CASSLLTGRSYEQYF
-	TRBJ2-7	TRBV27	-	TGTGCCAGCAGCGAAACAGGGATGAACCACGAGCAGTACTTC	CASSETGMNHEQYF
-	TRBJ2-3	TRBV9	TRBD2	TGTGCCAGCAGCGTAGAGGGCCTAGCGGGGCAGATAGATACGCAGTATTTT	CASSVEGLAGQIDTQYF
-	TRBJ2-7	TRBV6-5	-	TGTGCCAGCAGCCATCCGAATTACGAGCAGTACTTC	CASSHPNYEQYF
-	TRBJ2-7	TRBV7-9	TRBD1	TGTGCCAGCAGCCCGATATTAGGGGGCGTCAAGCAGTACTTC	CASSPILGGVKQYF
-	TRBJ1-2	TRBV2	TRBD1	TGTGCCAGTTTAACAGGGGTCGATGGCTACACCTTC	CASLTGVDGYTF
-	TRBJ2-3	TRBV7-4	-	TGTGCCAGCAGCCCGACCCCTCGGGGAGCGCAGTATTTT	CASSPTPRGAQYF
once	TRBJ2-7	TRBV9	-	TGTGCCAGCAGTCGGAGGGGTGACCTACCTGCCGAGCAGTACTTC	CASSRRGDLPAEQYF
-	TRBJ1-1	TRBV25-1	-	TGTGCCAGCAGAGAAACAGGGACTGAAGCTTTCTTT	CASRETGTEAFF
-	TRBJ1-5	TRBV6-1	-	TGTGCCAGCAGTGAAGTTCAATATACGAAGGATCAGCCCCAGCATTTT	CASSEVQYTKDQPQHF
few	TRBJ1-5	TRBV4-1	-	TGCGCCAGCAGCCACTCCGGGGTAGGCCAGCCCCAGCATTTT	CASSHSGVGQPQHF
-	TRBJ1-1	TRBV7-3	TRBD1	TGTGCCAGCAGCCTAGTCAGGGGGAGGAACACTGAAGCTTTCTTT	CASSLVRGRNTEAFF
-	TRBJ1-2	TRBV10-3	-	TGTGCCATCACTCTTACAGGAGATCCTAACTATGGCTACACCTTC	CAITLTGDPNYGYTF
-	TRBJ2-7	TRBV4-1	TRBD2	TGCGCCAGCAGCCAAGTAGCGGGAGTATTCTACGAGCAGTACTTC	CASSQVAGVFYEQYF
-	TRBJ2-7	TRBV11-2	-	TGTGCCAGCAGCCCCCAGGGCTGGCACGAGCAGTACTTC	CASSPQGWHEQYF
-	TRBJ1-5	TRBV9	-	TGTGCCAGCAGCGTAGGGTCAGGGCACAATCAGCCCCAGCATTTT	CASSVGSGHNQPQHF
-	TRBJ2-7	TRBV6-1	TRBD2	TGTGCCAGCAGTGAAGCCGGACTAGCCTACGAGCAGTACTTC	CASSEAGLAYEQYF
-	TRBJ2-1	TRBV7-8	TRBD2	TGTGCCAGCAGCTCGACTAGCGGGAGTTACAATGAGCAGTTCTTC	CASSSTSGSYNEQFF
-	TRBJ2-3	TRBV11-2	-	TGTGCCAGCAGCTCACTTAGCGCTCCTACAGATACGCAGTATTTT	CASSSLSAPTDTQYF
-	TRBJ2-1	TRBV5-1	-	TGCGCCAGCAGCTTGGACCCCAATGAGCAGTTCTTC	CASSLDPNEQFF
-	TRBJ1-1	TRBV5-5	-	TGTGCCAGCAGCTTGGATGGTGGGAACACTGAAGCTTTCTTT	CASSLDGGNTEAFF
-	TRBJ2-1	TRBV5-1	-	TGCGCCAGCAGCAAGAAGGCTAGCGAGTACAATGAGCAGTTCTTC	CASSKKASEYNEQFF
-	TRBJ2-1	TRBV7-9	TRBD2	TGTGCCAGCAGCTTAGGGACTAGCGGGAGTTCCTACAATGAGCAGTTCTTC	CASSLGTSGSSYNEQFF
-	TRBJ1-2	TRBV27	-	TGTGCCAGCAGTTCCCGGACAGAAAACTATGGCTACACCTTC	CASSSRTENYGYTF
-	TRBJ2-7	TRBV5-1	TRBD1	TGCGCCAGAAGGGGAAACCCAACAGGGGCGAGCTCCTACGAGCAGTACTTC	CARRGNPTGASSYEQYF